The clone carrying this T cell receptor beta chain was seen more than once but under ten times. Its antigen is as yet unknown. Germline V gene data show CDR1 as DFQATT and CDR2 as SNEGSKA (reference sequence). There are 16 residues in the CDR3. The data are from a study of blood T cells in healthy people across ages. Using a J-beta primer mix together with a sample-barcoded 5' primer, a second PCR was run for about 7 to 12 cycles. TCRdb reprocessed the 5' RACE reads via MiXCR and lists one record per CDR3 protein. The table lists just under 750,000 distinct CDR3 sequences, about 20% of them singletons. Study outcomes and limitations: Estimated diversity that came from one million T cells was considered an underestimate. Donor CMV infection status was unknown, possibly confounding age-related changes in expanded clonotypes. Both naive CD4+ cell counts and diversity were greater in long-lived donors than in aged donors.

This chain uses TRBV20-1 with TRBJ2-5; a possible D gene is TRBD2 (7 bases). The J call is uncertain, as TRBJ2-7 better fits the DNA end. This TCR was sampled from a man aged 70-80 years in good health. Sequencing was carried out using blood. CDR3 in DNA: TGCAGTGCTTCCCTCAACCGGGGGGCTATCGTTGACGAGCAGTACTTC. Translated: CSASLNRGAIVDEQYF.